Listed here are 25 T cell receptor beta chains from one sample, sequenced in a study of T cells in localized non-small cell lung cancer. Only in-frame clones appear in the TCRdb table, and some are missing; sequencing was by immunoSEQ multiplex PCR. The sample consists of 53,000 or so clones, roughly 84% of them appearing once. The sample was peripheral blood mononuclear cells, taken before any cancer treatment. The receptors shown here come from a man aged 40 to 70 with stage III lung adenocarcinoma.

The chain combines TRBV2 with TRBJ1-5; D gene unclear. V lost 1 base and J 5 bases, leaving 9 bases between the germline ends. The CDR3 runs 14 residues. Looked up from germline, CDR1 is SNHLY and CDR2 is FYNNEI. CDR3 in amino acids: CASSEEVTDQPQHF. In nucleotides, the CDR3 is TGTGCCAGCAGTGAAGAGGTGACGGATCAGCCCCAGCATTTT.

The chain couples TRBV19 to TRBJ1-4; 8 bases are shared with TRBD1. Germline lookup yields CDR1 LNHDA and CDR2 SQIVND (reference sequence). This CDR3 contains 14 residues. V lost 4 bases to trimming and J lost 8 bases; unmatched junction nucleotides: 6. CDR3 nucleotide sequence: TGTGCCAGTAGTAATGGACAGGGAGGGGAAAAACTGTTTTTT. Protein sequence: CASSNGQGGEKLFF. Variable domain in full (rest from reference TRBV19 and TRBJ1-4): DGGITQSPKYLFRKEGQNVTLSCEQNLNHDAMYWYRQDPGQGLRLIYYSQIVNDFQKGDIAEGYSVSREKKESFPLTVTSAQKNPTAFYLCASSNGQGGEKLFFGSGTQLSVL.

J is TRBJ2-5 and V is TRBV7-9, with TRBD1 identical over 9 bases. Germline V CDR1 and CDR2: SEHNR, FQNEAQ (reference sequence). Losses at the gene ends were 5 bases for V and 6 bases for J; bases not matched to a gene: 10. CDR3 size: 15 residues. The CDR3 DNA reads as TGTGCCAGCAGCCCCGTCGACAGGGGGGGGAAGACCCAGTACTTC. This encodes CASSPVDRGGKTQYF.

The J gene is TRBJ1-5, the V gene TRBV28; 11 nucleotides line up with TRBD1. CDR3 length equals 16 residues. J gave up 6 bases and V 6 bases, and 10 bases lay outside the gene matches. Germline V CDR1 and CDR2: MDHEN, SYDVKM. CDR3 DNA sequence: TGTGCCAGCAGCGCCCCCCCGGGACAGGGGGTTCAGCCCCAGCATTTT. Its protein product is CASSAPPGQGVQPQHF.

The chain links TRBV7-2 to TRBJ1-1, with TRBD1 matching 11 bases. The CDR3 contains 14 residues. J gave up 10 bases and V 4 bases, and 8 bases lay outside the gene matches. Germline values: CDR1 SGHTA, CDR2 FQGNSA. In DNA, the CDR3 is TGTGCCAGCAGCTCTGGACAGGGGGCACTCTTAGCTTTCTTT. It translates to CASSSGQGALLAFF.

The V and J genes are TRBV2 and TRBJ2-7; D is ambiguous. Looked up from germline, CDR1 is SNHLY and CDR2 is FYNNEI. The CDR3 covers 15 residues. Trimming took 6 bases from V and 5 from J, leaving 20 bases between them. CDR3 sequence reads: CASRLGIALSNEQYF. The CDR3 DNA reads TGTGCCAGCAGGCTGGGCATAGCACTTTCTAACGAGCAGTACTTC.

This clone was detected only once. The chain links TRBV6-4 to TRBJ1-2; 7 bases align to TRBD1. CDR1 is MRHNA and CDR2 is SNTAGT in the germline V gene. The CDR3 totals 15 residues. V lost 7 bases to trimming and J lost 3 bases; unmatched junction nucleotides: 11. CDR3 coding DNA: TGTGCCAGCAAGAAAAGAGGGACAGACTACTATGGCTACACCTTC. Amino acids: CASKKRGTDYYGYTF.

This clone was picked up one time. This chain connects TRBV5-8 to TRBJ2-7, with D perhaps being TRBD1 or TRBD2 (5 bases each). V dropped 5 bases and J dropped 12 bases, with 18 bases sitting between them. The CDR3 totals 12 residues. Per the germline V gene, CDR1 is SGHTS and CDR2 is YDEGEE. This chain's CDR3 is CASSRTGPAPYF. DNA for the CDR3: TGTGCCAGCAGTCGAACGGGGCCGGCGCCGTACTTC.

The chain joins TRBV6-5 to TRBJ1-4; D is uncertain. This CDR3 has 14 residues. Germline V gene lookup returns CDR1 MNHEY and CDR2 SVGAGI. Trimming stripped 2 bases from V and 8 bases from J, with 12 bases between. The CDR3 here is CASSYRAYREKLFF. In DNA, the CDR3 is TGTGCCAGCAGTTACCGGGCCTATCGGGAAAAACTGTTTTTT.

The chain combines TRBV4-2 with TRBJ2-1; either TRBD1 or TRBD2 may fit D (5 bases each). The CDR3 extends over 19 amino acids. V lost 1 base and J 5 bases, leaving 24 bases between the germline ends. Germline CDR1 reads LGHNA; CDR2 reads YNFKEQ. The CDR3 reads CASSQVVSVFEGKDNEQFF. The CDR3 nucleotides read TGTGCCAGCAGCCAAGTGGTCTCAGTGTTTGAGGGGAAGGACAATGAGCAGTTCTTC.

This chain connects TRBV5-1 to TRBJ2-3, with 8 bases identical to TRBD2. V trimming: 0 bases; J trimming: 1 base; junction bases outside the gene matches: 4. The germline gives CDR1 SGHRS, CDR2 YFSETQ. This CDR3 region has 16 residues. CDR3 sequence (DNA): TGCGCCAGCAGCTTGGAAGGTAGCGGGGGCACAGATACGCAGTATTTT. Protein: CASSLEGSGGTDTQYF.

In this sample, this clone turned up a few times. The genes are TRBV7-2 and TRBJ1-5; D gene unclear. V shed 2 bases and J shed 1 base, with 6 bases lying between them. Germline V gene sequence: CDR1 SGHTA, CDR2 FQGNSA. This CDR3 is 14 amino acids long. CDR3 nucleotides: TGTGCCAGCAGCTTATTCGGGAGCAATCAGCCCCAGCATTTT. Translation: CASSLFGSNQPQHF.

This clone was seen only once. Other DNA sequences in the sample encode the same CDR3. The rearrangement joins TRBV9 to TRBJ2-1; weak D call: TRBD2 (6 bases). The CDR3 length is 15 residues. V shed 0 bases and J shed 2 bases, with 9 bases lying between them. Per the germline V gene, CDR1 is SGDLS and CDR2 is YYNGEE. Written as DNA, the CDR3 is TGTGCCAGCAGCGTAGGTAGCGGTCCCTACAATGAGCAGTTCTTC. Encoded protein: CASSVGSGPYNEQFF.

The rearrangement links TRBV2 to TRBJ2-1; tentatively, D is TRBD1 (5 bases). Germline V gene lookup returns CDR1 SNHLY and CDR2 FYNNEI. The CDR3 totals 10 residues. The V end was cut by 4 bases, the J end by 12 bases, with 7 bases between. The DNA for the CDR3 is TGTGCCAGCAGTGGGACAAGGCAGTTCTTC. It is translated as CASSGTRQFF.

The chain uses TRBV7-9 and TRBJ1-1; no firm D call. The CDR3 contains 14 residues. V gave up 1 base and J gave up 1 base, with 7 bases separating them. CDR1 is SEHNR and CDR2 is FQNEAQ in the germline V gene (reference sequence). The CDR3 sequence is CASSLDATNTEAFF. CDR3 nucleotides: TGTGCCAGCAGCTTAGACGCCACGAACACTGAAGCTTTCTTT.

This rearrangement joins TRBV2 to TRBJ2-3; D is undetermined. The germline V gene has CDR1 SNHLY and CDR2 FYNNEI. There are 15 residues in the CDR3. V lost 5 bases to trimming and J lost 3 bases, with 15 bases between them. The CDR3 here is CASSPGSVETDTQYF. CDR3 sequence (DNA): TGTGCCAGCAGTCCTGGATCTGTAGAGACAGATACGCAGTATTTT.

The V call is TRBV4-3, the J call TRBJ1-1, with D unclear. V dropped 0 bases and J dropped 8 bases, with 13 bases sitting between them. CDR1 and CDR2 from the germline V gene are LGHNA and YSLEER. The CDR3 length is 14 residues. CDR3 bases: TGCGCCAGCAGCCAAGATCTGGGAGACGCGGAAGCTTTCTTT. Its translation: CASSQDLGDAEAFF.

The rearrangement links TRBV2 to TRBJ2-5, with D tentatively TRBD2 (6 bases). The germline V and J ends were trimmed by 9 bases and 5 bases, with 16 bases remaining between them. CDR3 size: 13 residues. Germline-derived CDR1 and CDR2 are SNHLY and FYNNEI. Here the CDR3 DNA reads TGTGCCAGTCATCGGGAGCCTCGGGAGACCCAGTACTTC. Protein product: CASHREPRETQYF.

This sequence joins TRBV5-1 and TRBJ2-2, with a tentative D call TRBD1 (6 bases). V was clipped by 9 bases and J by 1 base, with 16 bases between them. Germline V gene data show CDR1 as SGHRS and CDR2 as YFSETQ. CDR3 size: 15 residues. The CDR3 DNA reads as TGCGCCACCAGAAGGGACACAGGGAACACCGGGGAGCTGTTTTTT. Translating it yields CATRRDTGNTGELFF.

The rearrangement joins TRBV9 to TRBJ1-4; D unclear. This CDR3 is built from 14 residues. Germline V gene lookup returns CDR1 SGDLS and CDR2 YYNGEE. Trimming removed 4 bases from V and 3 bases from J, with 10 bases in between. CDR3 in DNA: TGTGCCAGCAGCCCTGGCGGGGCTAATGAAAAACTGTTTTTT. Protein: CASSPGGANEKLFF. The variable domain in full, with the rest retrieved from reference TRBV9 and TRBJ1-4, is DSGVTQTPKHLITATGQRVTLRCSPRSGDLSVYWYQQSLDQGLQFLIQYYNGEERAKGNILERFSAQQFPDLHSELNLSSLELGDSALYFCASSPGGANEKLFFGSGTQLSVL.

A few counts support this clone. The chain recombines TRBV9 with TRBJ1-1; D perhaps matches TRBD1 (5 bases). CDR1 and CDR2 from the germline V gene are SGDLS and YYNGEE. Trimming took off 0 bases at V and 1 base at J, with 7 bases between the two ends. There are 14 residues in the CDR3. The CDR3 loop is CASSVAGQNTEAFF. The CDR3 bases are TGTGCCAGCAGCGTAGCAGGACAGAACACTGAAGCTTTCTTT.

The gene calls are TRBV30 and TRBJ1-4, with D possibly being TRBD1 (5 bases). CDR3 length equals 13 residues. Germline-derived CDR1 and CDR2 are GTSNPN and SVGIG (reference sequence). V lost 1 base and J lost 8, with 11 bases in between. DNA of the CDR3: TGTGCCTGGAGTGCCCAGGGACCGGAAAAACTGTTTTTT. Its protein is CAWSAQGPEKLFF.

V gene TRBV10-2 combines with J gene TRBJ2-3; 8 nucleotides agree with TRBD2. This CDR3 spans 15 amino acids. Trimming cost V 4 bases and J 4 bases; bases outside gene matches: 7. Germline assignment: CDR1 WSHSY and CDR2 SAAADI. CDR3 residues: CASSGSGSTADTQYF. In nucleotides, the CDR3 is TGCGCCAGCAGTGGGAGCGGGAGTACCGCAGATACGCAGTATTTT.

The J gene is TRBJ2-7, the V gene TRBV5-8; D could derive from TRBD1 or TRBD2 (5 bases each). The ends were cut back, 5 bases at V and 3 bases at J, with 18 bases in the middle. The CDR3 loop spans 15 amino acids. CDR1 is SGHTS and CDR2 is YDEGEE in the germline V gene. DNA for the CDR3: TGTGCCAGCAGACCACCCGGGATAGGGGACTACGAGCAGTACTTC. This gives the protein CASRPPGIGDYEQYF.

This chain joins TRBV9 and TRBJ1-2; D possibly corresponds to TRBD1 (6 bases). Per the germline V gene, CDR1 is SGDLS and CDR2 is YYNGEE. The CDR3 covers 15 residues. Trimming stripped 3 bases from V and 4 bases from J, with 16 bases between. The DNA for the CDR3 is TGTGCCAGCAGCGCAATACAGGGTCAAGTCTATGGCTACACCTTC. Its protein product is CASSAIQGQVYGYTF.